The next 11 T cell receptor beta chains were all read from a single sample in a study of tumor-infiltrating lymphocytes in oesophageal squamous cell carcinoma. TCRdb called the PCR reads again in MiXCR, with one record for every CDR3 protein. The sample contains about 14,000 distinct CDR3 sequences, roughly half of which appear only once. Sequencing was performed on blood. The origin of the receptors is a male donor with esophageal squamous cell carcinoma.

The V call is TRBV28, the J call TRBJ2-1, with 9 bases fitting TRBD1. The end of the DNA aligns better with TRBJ2-5, so the J call may be wrong. There are 17 residues in the CDR3. CDR1 MDHEN and CDR2 SYDVKM come from the germline V gene. This CDR3 is CASSSFITGGRGETQYF. DNA of the CDR3: TGTGCCAGCAGTTCCTTCATAACAGGGGGCAGGGGAGAGACCCAGTACTTC.

This chain connects TRBV7-2 to TRBJ2-3; D ambiguous. CDR1 and CDR2 (germline): SGHTA, FQGNSA. The CDR3 is 15 residues long. V was pared by 7 bases and J by 4 bases, with 18 bases between. CDR3 sequence: CASKRAVPAADTQYF. CDR3 DNA sequence: TGTGCCAGCAAAAGGGCGGTACCGGCTGCAGATACGCAGTATTTT.

The chain combines TRBV6-5 with TRBJ2-3; unclear D gene. The end of the DNA aligns better with TRBJ1-1, so the J call may be wrong. Germline-derived CDR1 and CDR2 are MNHEY and SVGAGI. The CDR3 sequence is 13 residues long. Written as DNA, the CDR3 is TGTGCCAGCAATAAGATTAGGGACACTGAAGCTTTCTTT. Translating it yields CASNKIRDTEAFF.

This clonotype was counted at least ten times. J is TRBJ2-7 and V is TRBV19; TRBD2 matches 12 bases. Germline trimming cut 9 bases from V and 0 bases from J; bases unmatched to any gene: 3. CDR3 length: 14 amino acids. From germline, CDR1 is LNHDA and CDR2 SQIVND (reference sequence). Here the CDR3 DNA reads TGTGCCAGCCAGACTAGCGGGAGCTCCTACGAGCAGTACTTC. Translated: CASQTSGSSYEQYF.

The chain couples TRBV7-3 to TRBJ2-5; tentatively, D is TRBD1 or TRBD2 (5 bases each). The better agreement between TRBJ2-1 and the DNA end casts doubt on the J call. Germline V gene sequence: CDR1 SGHTA, CDR2 FQGTGA. CDR3 length: 13 residues. CDR3: CASSRGKDNEQFF. The CDR3 DNA is TGTGCCAGCAGTCGGGGCAAGGACAATGAGCAGTTCTTC.

The gene calls are TRBV7-8 and TRBJ2-5; tentatively, D is TRBD1 or TRBD2 (5 bases each). This CDR3 region has 16 residues. The V end was cut by 1 base, the J end by 13 bases, with 25 bases between. CDR1 and CDR2 from the germline V gene are SGHVS and FQNEAQ. The CDR3 sequence: CASSLDSGSPTGELYF. In DNA form, the CDR3 reads TGTGCCAGCAGCTTAGACTCAGGGTCCCCCACCGGGGAGCTGTACTTC.

The gene calls are TRBV6-1 and TRBJ1-2, with TRBD1 as a possible D gene (5 bases). The V and J ends lost 6 bases and 9 bases respectively, with 20 bases between them. The CDR3 totals 14 residues. Germline V gene sequence: CDR1 MNHNS, CDR2 SASEGT. CDR3 sequence reads: CASRLVGGTRSYTF. CDR3 sequence (DNA): TGTGCCAGCAGATTAGTCGGGGGAACGAGGAGCTACACCTTC.

The chain employs TRBV7-2 and TRBJ2-3, with D possibly being TRBD2 (5 bases). V was clipped by 4 bases and J by 0 bases, with 8 bases between them. CDR3 length: 14 amino acids. Germline V gives CDR1 SGHTA, CDR2 FQGNSA. The chain's CDR3 is CASSSDSSTDTQYF. The CDR3 DNA is TGTGCCAGCAGCTCGGACTCGAGCACAGATACGCAGTATTTT.

The rearrangement joins TRBV11-1 to TRBJ2-1; the D gene is possibly TRBD2 (6 bases). The end of the DNA is better explained by TRBJ2-5, so the J call may be wrong. Germline V gene data show CDR1 as SGHAT and CDR2 as FQDESV (reference sequence). The CDR3 has 13 residues. The CDR3 loop reads CASSPDYQETQYF. CDR3 nucleotide sequence: TGTGCCAGCAGCCCGGACTATCAAGAGACCCAGTACTTC.

The J gene is TRBJ1-2, the V gene TRBV11-2; D might be TRBD1 (5 bases). The V gene's germline CDR1 is SGHAT and CDR2 FQNNGV. The CDR3 consists of 17 residues. Trimming stripped 2 bases from V and 2 bases from J, with 18 bases between. The CDR3 DNA is TGTGCCAGCAGCTTATTCGGACAAGTCGGGGTCAACTATGGCTACACCTTC. This sequence encodes CASSLFGQVGVNYGYTF.

This clonotype was seen repeatedly, ten times or more. The rearrangement links TRBV5-1 to TRBJ1-2; D unclear. The CDR3 is 12 residues long. The germline V and J ends were trimmed by 1 base and 0 bases, with 1 base remaining between them. Per germline, CDR1 SGHRS and CDR2 YFSETQ. The CDR3 sequence is CASSLSNYGYTF. The CDR3 bases are TGCGCCAGCAGCTTGTCTAACTATGGCTACACCTTC.